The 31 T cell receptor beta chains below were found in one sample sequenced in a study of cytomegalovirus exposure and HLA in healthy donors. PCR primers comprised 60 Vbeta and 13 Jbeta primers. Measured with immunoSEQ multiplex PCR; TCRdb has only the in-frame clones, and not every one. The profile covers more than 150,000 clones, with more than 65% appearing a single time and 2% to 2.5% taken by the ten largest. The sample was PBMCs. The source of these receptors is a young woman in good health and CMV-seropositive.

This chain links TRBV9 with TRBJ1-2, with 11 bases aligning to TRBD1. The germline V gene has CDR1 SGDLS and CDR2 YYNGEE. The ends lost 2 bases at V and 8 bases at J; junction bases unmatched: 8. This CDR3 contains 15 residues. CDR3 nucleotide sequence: TGTGCCAGCAGCGTCGCCGCGGGACAGGGGGGGGGCTACACCTTC. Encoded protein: CASSVAAGQGGGYTF. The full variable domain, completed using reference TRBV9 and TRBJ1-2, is DSGVTQTPKHLITATGQRVTLRCSPRSGDLSVYWYQQSLDQGLQFLIQYYNGEERAKGNILERFSAQQFPDLHSELNLSSLELGDSALYFCASSVAAGQGGGYTFGSGTRLTVV.

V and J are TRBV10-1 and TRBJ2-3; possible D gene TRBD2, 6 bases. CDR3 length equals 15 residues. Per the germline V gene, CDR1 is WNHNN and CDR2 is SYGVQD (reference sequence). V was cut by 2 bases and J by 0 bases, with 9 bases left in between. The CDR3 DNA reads TGCGCCAGCAGTGAGACTAGCACTAGCACAGATACGCAGTATTTT. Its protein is CASSETSTSTDTQYF.

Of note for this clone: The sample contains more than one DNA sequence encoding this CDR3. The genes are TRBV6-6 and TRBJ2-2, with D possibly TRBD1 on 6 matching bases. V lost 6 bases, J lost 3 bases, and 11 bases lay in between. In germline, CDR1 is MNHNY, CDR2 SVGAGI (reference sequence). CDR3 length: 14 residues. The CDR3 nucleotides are TGTGCCAGCAGCTACGAGGGGGACACCGGGGAGCTGTTTTTT. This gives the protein CASSYEGDTGELFF.

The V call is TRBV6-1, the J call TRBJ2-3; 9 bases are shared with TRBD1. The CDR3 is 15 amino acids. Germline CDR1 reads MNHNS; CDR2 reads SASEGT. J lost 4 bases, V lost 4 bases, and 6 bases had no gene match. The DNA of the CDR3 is TGTGCCAGCAGTGGGGGACAGGGTCGCCCAGATACGCAGTATTTT. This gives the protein CASSGGQGRPDTQYF.

The CDR3 is CASSVRLNYGYTF. In DNA, the CDR3 is TGTGCCAGTAGTGTGCGGCTCAACTATGGCTACACCTTC. This chain links TRBV19 with TRBJ1-2; D is uncertain. The CDR3 has 13 residues. The germline V gene encodes CDR1 LNHDA and CDR2 SQIVND (reference sequence). V was trimmed by 5 bases and J by 2 bases, leaving 9 bases between them. The variable domain in full, completed from reference TRBV19 and TRBJ1-2, reads DGGITQSPKYLFRKEGQNVTLSCEQNLNHDAMYWYRQDPGQGLRLIYYSQIVNDFQKGDIAEGYSVSREKKESFPLTVTSAQKNPTAFYLCASSVRLNYGYTFGSGTRLTVV.

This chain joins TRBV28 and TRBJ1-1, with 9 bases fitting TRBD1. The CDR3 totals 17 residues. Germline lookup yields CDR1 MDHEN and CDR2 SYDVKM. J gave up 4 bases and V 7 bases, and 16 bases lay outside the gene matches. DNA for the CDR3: TGTGCCAGCAACCCTAACAGGGGGCGCCGAGGGATCACTGAAGCTTTCTTT. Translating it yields CASNPNRGRRGITEAFF.

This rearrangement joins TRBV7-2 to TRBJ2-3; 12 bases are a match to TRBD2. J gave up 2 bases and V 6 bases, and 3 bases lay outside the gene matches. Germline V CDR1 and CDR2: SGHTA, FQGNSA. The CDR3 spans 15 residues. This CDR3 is CASRLAGGNTDTQYF. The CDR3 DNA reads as TGTGCCAGCAGGCTAGCGGGGGGGAACACAGATACGCAGTATTTT.

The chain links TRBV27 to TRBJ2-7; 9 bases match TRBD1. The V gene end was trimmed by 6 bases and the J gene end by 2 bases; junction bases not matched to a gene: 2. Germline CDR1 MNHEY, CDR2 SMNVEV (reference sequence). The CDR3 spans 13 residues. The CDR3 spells CASRDRGAYEQYF. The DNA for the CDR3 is TGTGCCAGCAGGGACAGGGGTGCCTACGAGCAGTACTTC.

The CDR3 reads CAWTPPRGRNTYEQYF. DNA of the CDR3: TGTGCCTGGACCCCTCCCCGAGGAAGAAACACCTACGAGCAGTACTTC. The chain combines TRBV30 with TRBJ2-7, with D unresolved. The germline V and J ends were trimmed by 4 bases and 2 bases, with 21 bases remaining between them. The CDR3 is 16 amino acids. Germline values: CDR1 GTSNPN, CDR2 SVGIG (reference sequence).

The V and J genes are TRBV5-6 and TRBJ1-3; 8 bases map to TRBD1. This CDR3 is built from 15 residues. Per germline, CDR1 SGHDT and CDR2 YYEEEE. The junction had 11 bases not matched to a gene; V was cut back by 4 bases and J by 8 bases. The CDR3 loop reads CASSLQGANGYTIYF. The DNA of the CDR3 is TGTGCCAGCAGCCTGCAGGGGGCGAACGGCTACACCATATATTTT.

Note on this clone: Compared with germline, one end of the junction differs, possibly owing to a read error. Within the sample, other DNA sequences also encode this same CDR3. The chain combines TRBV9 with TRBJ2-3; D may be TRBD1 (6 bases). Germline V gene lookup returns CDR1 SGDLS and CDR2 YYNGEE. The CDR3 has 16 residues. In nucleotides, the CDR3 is TGTGCCAGCGGAGAACGGGACACCTTAAGCACAGATACGCAATATTTT. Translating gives CASGERDTLSTDTQYF.

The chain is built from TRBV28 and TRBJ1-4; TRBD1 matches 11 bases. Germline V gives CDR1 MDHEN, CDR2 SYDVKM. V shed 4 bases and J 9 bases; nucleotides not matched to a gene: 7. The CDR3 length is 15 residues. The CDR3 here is CASSSPGTGGKKLFF. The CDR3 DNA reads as TGTGCCAGCAGTTCGCCCGGGACAGGGGGTAAAAAACTGTTTTTT.

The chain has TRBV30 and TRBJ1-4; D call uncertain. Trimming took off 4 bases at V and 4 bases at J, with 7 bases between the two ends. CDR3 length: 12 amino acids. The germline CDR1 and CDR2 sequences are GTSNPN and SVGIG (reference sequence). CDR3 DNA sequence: TGTGCCTGGAAACAGATTAATGAAAAACTGTTTTTT. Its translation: CAWKQINEKLFF.

The CDR3: CASSTARQGGNSPLHF. CDR3 nucleotides: TGTGCCAGCAGCACAGCCAGACAGGGCGGTAATTCACCCCTCCACTTT. This chain links TRBV28 with TRBJ1-6; the match to TRBD1 covers 7 bases. This CDR3 region has 16 residues. Germline trimming cut 6 bases from V and 6 bases from J; bases unmatched to any gene: 11. The V gene's germline CDR1 is MDHEN and CDR2 SYDVKM.

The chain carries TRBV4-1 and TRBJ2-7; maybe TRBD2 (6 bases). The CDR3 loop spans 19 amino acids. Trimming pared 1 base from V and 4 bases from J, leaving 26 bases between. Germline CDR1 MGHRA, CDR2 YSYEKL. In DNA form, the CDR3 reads TGCGCCAGCAGCCAAGGGCCCGAGGAACCGGGACTTATTAAGTACGAGCAGTACTTC. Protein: CASSQGPEEPGLIKYEQYF.

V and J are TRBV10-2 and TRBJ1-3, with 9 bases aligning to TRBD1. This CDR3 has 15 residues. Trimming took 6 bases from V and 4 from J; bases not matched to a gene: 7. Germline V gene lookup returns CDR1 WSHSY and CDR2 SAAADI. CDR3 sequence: CASRMYRGPGNTIYF. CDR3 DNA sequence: TGCGCCAGCAGGATGTACAGGGGGCCGGGAAACACCATATATTTT.

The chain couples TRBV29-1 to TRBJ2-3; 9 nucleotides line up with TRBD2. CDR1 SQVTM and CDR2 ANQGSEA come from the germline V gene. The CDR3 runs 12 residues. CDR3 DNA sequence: TGCAGTCTAGCGGGGTTTTCAGATACGCAGTATTTT. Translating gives CSLAGFSDTQYF.

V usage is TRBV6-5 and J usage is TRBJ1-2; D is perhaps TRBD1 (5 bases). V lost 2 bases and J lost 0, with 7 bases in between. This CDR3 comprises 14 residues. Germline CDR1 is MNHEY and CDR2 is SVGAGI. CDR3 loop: CASSYAGTNYGYTF. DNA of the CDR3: TGTGCCAGCAGTTACGCAGGGACTAACTATGGCTACACCTTC.

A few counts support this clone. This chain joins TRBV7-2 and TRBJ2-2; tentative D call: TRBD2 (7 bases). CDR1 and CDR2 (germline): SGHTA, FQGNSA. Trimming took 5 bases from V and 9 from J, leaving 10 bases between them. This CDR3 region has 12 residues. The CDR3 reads CASSPGGRELFF. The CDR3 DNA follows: TGTGCCAGCAGCCCGGGGGGCCGGGAGCTGTTTTTT.

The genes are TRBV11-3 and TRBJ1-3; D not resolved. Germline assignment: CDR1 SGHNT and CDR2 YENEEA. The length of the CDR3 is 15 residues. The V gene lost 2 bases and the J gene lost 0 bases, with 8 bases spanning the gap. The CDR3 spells CASSLRSSSGNTIYF. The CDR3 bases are TGTGCCAGCAGCTTACGGTCTAGCTCTGGAAACACCATATATTTT. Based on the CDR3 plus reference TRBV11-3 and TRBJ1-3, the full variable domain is EAGVVQSPRYKIIEKKQPVAFWCNPISGHNTLYWYLQNLGQGPELLIRYENEEAVDDSQLPKDRFSAERLKGVDSTLKIQPAELGDSAVYLCASSLRSSSGNTIYFGEGSWLTVV.

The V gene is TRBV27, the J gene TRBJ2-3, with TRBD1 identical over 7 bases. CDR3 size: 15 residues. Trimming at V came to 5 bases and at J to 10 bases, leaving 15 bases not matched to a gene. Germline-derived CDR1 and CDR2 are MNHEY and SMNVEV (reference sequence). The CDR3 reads CASSRQGTNLYAQYF. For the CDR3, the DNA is TGTGCCAGCAGTCGACAGGGAACGAATCTCTATGCGCAGTATTTT.

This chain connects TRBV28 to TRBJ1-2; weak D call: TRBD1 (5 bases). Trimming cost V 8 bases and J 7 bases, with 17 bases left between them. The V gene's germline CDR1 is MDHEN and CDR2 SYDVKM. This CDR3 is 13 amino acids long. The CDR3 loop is CASARDLEGGYTF. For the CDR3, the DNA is TGTGCCAGCGCCCGGGACCTGGAGGGTGGCTACACCTTC.

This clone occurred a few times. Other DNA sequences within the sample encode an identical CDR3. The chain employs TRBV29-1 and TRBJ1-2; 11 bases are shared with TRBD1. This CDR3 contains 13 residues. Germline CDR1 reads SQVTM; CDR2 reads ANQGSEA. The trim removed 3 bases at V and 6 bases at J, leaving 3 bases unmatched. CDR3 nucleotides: TGCAGCGTTGACGGACAGGGGGCCCATGGCTACACCTTC. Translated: CSVDGQGAHGYTF.

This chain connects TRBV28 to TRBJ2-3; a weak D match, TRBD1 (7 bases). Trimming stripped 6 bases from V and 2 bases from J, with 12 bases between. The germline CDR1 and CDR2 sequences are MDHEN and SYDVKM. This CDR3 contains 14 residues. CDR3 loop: CASRPGGFTDTQYF. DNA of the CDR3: TGTGCCAGCAGACCAGGGGGGTTCACAGATACGCAGTATTTT.

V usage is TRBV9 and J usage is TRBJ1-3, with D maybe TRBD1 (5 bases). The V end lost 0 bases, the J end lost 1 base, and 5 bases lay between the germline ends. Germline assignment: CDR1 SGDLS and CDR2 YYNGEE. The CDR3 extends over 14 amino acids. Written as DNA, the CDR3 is TGTGCCAGCAGCGTAGCAGGGTCTGGAAACACCATATATTTT. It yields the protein CASSVAGSGNTIYF.

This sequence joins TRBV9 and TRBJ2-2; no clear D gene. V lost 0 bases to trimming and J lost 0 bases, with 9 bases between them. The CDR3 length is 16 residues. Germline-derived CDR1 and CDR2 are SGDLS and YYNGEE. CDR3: CASSVVGAPNTGELFF. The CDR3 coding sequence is TGTGCCAGCAGCGTAGTAGGAGCCCCGAACACCGGGGAGCTGTTTTTT.

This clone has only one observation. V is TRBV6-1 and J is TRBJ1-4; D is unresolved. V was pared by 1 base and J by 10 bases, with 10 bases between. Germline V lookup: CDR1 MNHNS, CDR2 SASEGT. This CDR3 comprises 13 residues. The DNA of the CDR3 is TGTGCCAGCAGTGAAGGCGGGGATGTAAAACTGTTTTTT. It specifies CASSEGGDVKLFF.

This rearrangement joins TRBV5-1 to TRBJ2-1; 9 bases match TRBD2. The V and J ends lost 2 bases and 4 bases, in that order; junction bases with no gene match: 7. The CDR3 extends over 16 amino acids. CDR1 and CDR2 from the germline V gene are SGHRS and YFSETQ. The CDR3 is CASSFRLAETYNEQFF. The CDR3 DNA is TGCGCCAGCAGCTTCAGACTAGCGGAGACTTACAATGAGCAGTTCTTC.

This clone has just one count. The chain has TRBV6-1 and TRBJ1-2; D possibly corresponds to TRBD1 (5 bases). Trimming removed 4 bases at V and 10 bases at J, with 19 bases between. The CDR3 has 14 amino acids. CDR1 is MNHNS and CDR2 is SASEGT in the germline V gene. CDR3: CASSVGQSGNVYTF. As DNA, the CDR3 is TGTGCCAGCAGTGTGGGGCAGTCGGGCAACGTCTACACCTTC.

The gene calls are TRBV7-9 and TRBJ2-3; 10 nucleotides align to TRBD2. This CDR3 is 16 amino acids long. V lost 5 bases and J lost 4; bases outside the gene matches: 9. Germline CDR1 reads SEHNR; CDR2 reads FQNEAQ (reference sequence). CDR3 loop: CASSATSGAKADTQYF. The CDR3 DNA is TGTGCCAGCAGCGCCACTAGCGGGGCAAAGGCAGATACGCAGTATTTT.

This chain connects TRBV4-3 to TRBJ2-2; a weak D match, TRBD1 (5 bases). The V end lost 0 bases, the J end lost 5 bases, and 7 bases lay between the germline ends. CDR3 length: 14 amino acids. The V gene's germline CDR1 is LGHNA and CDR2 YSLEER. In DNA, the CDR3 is TGCGCCAGCAGCCAAGAGGACAATACCGGGGAGCTGTTTTTT. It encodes CASSQEDNTGELFF.